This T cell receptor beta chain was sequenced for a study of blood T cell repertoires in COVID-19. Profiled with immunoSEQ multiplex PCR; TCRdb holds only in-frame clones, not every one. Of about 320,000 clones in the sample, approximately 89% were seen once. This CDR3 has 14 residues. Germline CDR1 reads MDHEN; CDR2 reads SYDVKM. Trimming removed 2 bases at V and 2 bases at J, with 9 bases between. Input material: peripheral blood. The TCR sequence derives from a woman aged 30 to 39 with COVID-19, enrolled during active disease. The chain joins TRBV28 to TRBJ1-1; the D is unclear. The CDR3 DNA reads TGTGCCAGCAGTTTACGGCAGGTTAACACTGAAGCTTTCTTT. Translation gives CASSLRQVNTEAFF. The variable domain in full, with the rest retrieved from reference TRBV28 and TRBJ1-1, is DVKVTQSSRYLVKRTGEKVFLECVQDMDHENMFWYRQDPGLGLRLIYFSYDVKMKEKGDIPEGYSVSREKKERFSLILESASTNQTSMYLCASSLRQVNTEAFFGQGTRLTVV.